The 18 T cell receptor beta chains presented below share a single source sample, sequenced in a study of CD8 T cells in Susac syndrome. An input of about 0.5 to 1 ug of RNA was subjected to reverse transcription using random hexamers. TCRdb re-called the immunoSEQ multiplex PCR reads through MiXCR, storing one row per CDR3 protein. The sample carries about 300,000 distinct CDR3 sequences, 92% recorded once. Sequenced: CD4+ T cells from PBMCs. The source is a human donor with multiple sclerosis.

A single count supports this clonotype. The CDR3 protein is CSARPGTNRYYEQYF. The CDR3 DNA sequence: TGCAGTGCTAGACCAGGGACTAACCGATACTACGAGCAGTACTTC. The chain joins TRBV20-1 to TRBJ2-7; 7 nucleotides agree with TRBD2. V shed 2 bases, J shed 3 bases, and the junction held 10 bases outside the gene matches. The germline V gene has CDR1 DFQATT and CDR2 SNEGSKA (reference sequence). CDR3 size: 15 residues.

This chain uses TRBV20-1 with TRBJ1-1; a possible D gene is TRBD1 (5 bases). The CDR3 spans 14 residues. Between the trimmed V and J ends, which lost 6 bases and 4 bases, there was a span of 18 bases. Germline lookup yields CDR1 DFQATT and CDR2 SNEGSKA (reference sequence). CDR3: CSAPPPGFSTEAFF. The CDR3 DNA is TGCAGTGCGCCCCCTCCAGGGTTCAGCACTGAAGCTTTCTTT.

The chain employs TRBV6-4 and TRBJ2-2; D may be TRBD2 (6 bases). The V and J ends lost 5 bases and 6 bases respectively, with 16 bases between them. This CDR3 spans 15 amino acids. Per the germline V gene, CDR1 is MRHNA and CDR2 is SNTAGT. The CDR3 region has the DNA TGTGCCAGCAGTACGCGGGGTGGTAACGCCGGGGAGCTGTTTTTT. Translation: CASSTRGGNAGELFF.

The chain is built from TRBV6-2 or TRBV6-3 and TRBJ1-1; D is unclear. This CDR3 spans 12 amino acids. The germline V gene encodes CDR1 MNHEY and CDR2 SVGEGT. V lost 7 bases and J 1 base, leaving 7 bases between the germline ends. In nucleotides, the CDR3 is TGTGCCAGCAAGAAGGGGAACACTGAAGCTTTCTTT. As protein: CASKKGNTEAFF.

This sequence joins TRBV5-1 and TRBJ1-2; TRBD1 matches at 7 bases. CDR3 size: 15 residues. V shed 4 bases, J shed 7 bases, and the junction held 13 bases outside the gene matches. Germline lookup yields CDR1 SGHRS and CDR2 YFSETQ. In nucleotides, the CDR3 is TGCGCCAGCAGCCCAGGACAGGCGTTTTCCGGTGGCTACACCTTC. This translates into CASSPGQAFSGGYTF.

In this sample, this clonotype turned up once. The rearrangement uses TRBV29-1 and TRBJ2-1; D is unresolved. Deletions cut 5 bases from V and 5 bases from J, with 22 bases between. There are 16 residues in the CDR3. Germline V gene sequence: CDR1 SQVTM, CDR2 ANQGSEA. The CDR3 nucleotides are TGCAGCGTTTGTTCTCCCTTAGCCGCCACCGACAATGAGCAGTTCTTC. Its translation is CSVCSPLAATDNEQFF.

The CDR3 coding sequence is TGTGCCAGCAGCTTAGACAGAGAGTGGAATGAGCAGTTCTTC. Its protein product is CASSLDREWNEQFF. The chain is built from TRBV7-9 and TRBJ2-1; no definite D call. Trimming pared 1 base from V and 7 bases from J, leaving 11 bases between. Germline V lookup: CDR1 SEHNR, CDR2 FQNEAQ (reference sequence). The CDR3 loop spans 14 amino acids.

The rearrangement links TRBV4-3 to TRBJ2-7; TRBD1 might be the D (7 bases). Germline-derived CDR1 and CDR2 are LGHNA and YSLEER. Trimming stripped 0 bases from V and 4 bases from J, with 16 bases between. CDR3 length: 16 residues. This CDR3 is CASSQDSGGTAYEQYF. The CDR3 bases are TGCGCCAGCAGCCAAGATTCCGGCGGGACAGCTTACGAGCAGTACTTC.

The V and J genes are TRBV10-3 and TRBJ2-7, with 14 bases fitting TRBD2. The junction had 8 bases not matched to a gene; V was cut back by 3 bases and J by 7 bases. This CDR3 region has 16 residues. CDR1 is ENHRY and CDR2 is SYGVKD in the germline V gene. In nucleotides, the CDR3 is TGTGCCATCAGTGATATGACTAGCGGGAGGGCCAGGGAGCAGTACTTC. Amino acids: CAISDMTSGRAREQYF.

The V and J genes are TRBV9 and TRBJ2-1, with 9 bases fitting TRBD2. The ends lost 3 bases at V and 4 bases at J; junction bases unmatched: 8. This CDR3 spans 16 amino acids. The germline CDR1 and CDR2 sequences are SGDLS and YYNGEE. The CDR3 region is CASSASGAAGYNEQFF. The CDR3 DNA sequence: TGTGCCAGCAGCGCTAGCGGGGCGGCGGGTTACAATGAGCAGTTCTTC. Complete variable domain (other parts from reference TRBV9 and TRBJ2-1): DSGVTQTPKHLITATGQRVTLRCSPRSGDLSVYWYQQSLDQGLQFLIQYYNGEERAKGNILERFSAQQFPDLHSELNLSSLELGDSALYFCASSASGAAGYNEQFFGPGTRLTVL.

This clonotype turned up a few times. This sequence joins TRBV30 and TRBJ2-7, with TRBD2 identical over 10 bases. The germline CDR1 and CDR2 sequences are GTSNPN and SVGIG (reference sequence). This CDR3 is built from 12 residues. The trim removed 4 bases at V and 4 bases at J, leaving 1 base unmatched. DNA for the CDR3: TGTGCCTGGACTAGCGGGGGTTACGAGCAGTACTTC. Translation: CAWTSGGYEQYF.

This clonotype was detected a few times. This chain connects TRBV5-6 to TRBJ1-5; D call uncertain. The V end lost 0 bases, the J end lost 7 bases, and 14 bases lay between the germline ends. Germline V lookup: CDR1 SGHDT, CDR2 YYEEEE. This CDR3 region has 15 residues. CDR3 sequence reads: CASSLAPGWEQPQHF. The CDR3 DNA follows: TGTGCCAGCAGCTTGGCCCCGGGATGGGAACAGCCCCAGCATTTT.

This clonotype turned up a few times. The chain joins TRBV19 to TRBJ2-3; 10 bases fit TRBD2. The CDR3 sequence is 16 residues long. Germline values: CDR1 LNHDA, CDR2 SQIVND (reference sequence). After removal of 3 bases from V and 2 bases from J, the junction contained 5 bases not matched to a gene. This CDR3 reads CASSMGSGRATDTQYF. In DNA form, the CDR3 reads TGTGCCAGTAGTATGGGGAGCGGGAGGGCCACAGATACGCAGTATTTT.

V is TRBV4-2 and J is TRBJ2-2; D gene uncertain. From germline, CDR1 is LGHNA and CDR2 YNFKEQ. The V gene lost 0 bases and the J gene lost 1 base, with 12 bases spanning the gap. The CDR3 runs to 17 residues. For the CDR3, the DNA is TGTGCCAGCAGCCAAGAGGTCGCCAAGATGAACACCGGGGAGCTGTTTTTT. This gives the protein CASSQEVAKMNTGELFF.

Only one count was recorded for this clonotype. V gene TRBV7-2 combines with J gene TRBJ2-2; D perhaps matches TRBD1 (5 bases). Between the trimmed V and J ends, which lost 2 bases and 1 base, there was a span of 8 bases. This CDR3 has 15 amino acids. Germline V gene lookup returns CDR1 SGHTA and CDR2 FQGNSA. CDR3 loop: CASSLLGLNTGELFF. In nucleotides, the CDR3 is TGTGCCAGCAGCTTACTGGGGCTGAACACCGGGGAGCTGTTTTTT. The whole variable domain, remainder taken from reference TRBV7-2 and TRBJ2-2, is GAGVSQSPSNKVTEKGKDVELRCDPISGHTALYWYRQSLGQGLEFLIYFQGNSAPDKSGLPSDRFSAERTGGSVSTLTIQRTQQEDSAVYLCASSLLGLNTGELFFGEGSRLTVL.

This clonotype has a single count. This rearrangement joins TRBV19 to TRBJ2-5; D not resolved. The CDR3 has 14 amino acids. V was clipped by 1 base and J by 0 bases, with 6 bases between them. Germline assignment: CDR1 LNHDA and CDR2 SQIVND (reference sequence). In DNA, the CDR3 is TGTGCCAGTAGTATAGGACCAAACCAAGAGACCCAGTACTTC. Translating it yields CASSIGPNQETQYF.

This chain joins TRBV3-1 and TRBJ1-4; TRBD1 agrees at 8 bases. This CDR3 is built from 15 residues. Germline trimming cut 2 bases from V and 8 bases from J; bases unmatched to any gene: 7. CDR1 is LGHDT, CDR2 YNNKEL, per germline (reference sequence). CDR3 in amino acids: CASSQITGGWEKLFF. For the CDR3, the DNA is TGTGCCAGCAGCCAAATAACAGGGGGATGGGAAAAACTGTTTTTT.

The gene calls are TRBV5-1 and TRBJ2-1; D possibly corresponds to TRBD2 (6 bases). CDR3 length: 15 amino acids. The germline V and J ends were trimmed by 2 bases and 12 bases, with 21 bases remaining between them. Germline CDR1 and CDR2: SGHRS and YFSETQ. In nucleotides, the CDR3 is TGCGCCAGCAGCTTTCGGAGGGGTACGGTTGGAGCGCAGTTCTTC. This translates into CASSFRRGTVGAQFF.